This T cell receptor (beta chain) comes out of a study of blood T cell repertoires in COVID-19. This clone appeared once. Germline and junction disagree at one end, which may indicate a read error. Methods used by the authors: Reference gene primers were amplified, and this amplification served to estimate nucleated cell counts. The assay was immunoSEQ multiplex PCR, and TCRdb's table has in-frame clones only and misses some. V, J and clone size reflect that table, while D and trimming were determined from the DNA. The sample contains 250,000 to 350,000 clones, approximately 84% of which appear only once. Patients at the Seattle site were enrolled during active infection and followed longitudinally. Germline values: CDR1 SSHAT, CDR2 FNYEAQ (reference sequence). The CDR3 totals 15 residues.

Source material: peripheral blood. J is TRBJ2-3 and V is TRBV7-7, with D hard to call. This receptor was taken from a human donor with COVID-19, enrolled during active disease. The donor label of this sample is uncertain. This chain's CDR3 is CASSPSPGSTDTQYF. CDR3 in DNA: TGTGCTAGCAGCCCCTCCCCCGGGAGCACAGATACGCAGTATTTT.